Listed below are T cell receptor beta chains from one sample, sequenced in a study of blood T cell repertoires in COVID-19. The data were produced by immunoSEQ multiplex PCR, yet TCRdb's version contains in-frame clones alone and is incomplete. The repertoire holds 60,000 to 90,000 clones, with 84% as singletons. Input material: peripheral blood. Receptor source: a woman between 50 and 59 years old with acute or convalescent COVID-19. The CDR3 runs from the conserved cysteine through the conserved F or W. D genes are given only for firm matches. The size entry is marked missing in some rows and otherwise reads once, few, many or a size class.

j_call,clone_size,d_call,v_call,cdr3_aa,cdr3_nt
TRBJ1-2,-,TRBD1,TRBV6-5,CASRRTGGDEGYTF,TGTGCCAGCAGGCGGACAGGGGGCGACGAGGGCTACACCTTC
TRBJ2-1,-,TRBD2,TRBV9,CASSVGAAGESGEQFF,TGTGCCAGCAGCGTAGGGGCAGCGGGAGAGTCGGGCGAGCAGTTCTTC
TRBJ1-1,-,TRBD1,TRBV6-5,CASSQGQGHTF,TGTGCCAGCAGTCAGGGACAGGGCCACACATTT
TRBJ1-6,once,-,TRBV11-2,CASSTLTDSPLHF,TGTGCCAGCAGCACCCTGACAGATTCACCCCTCCACTTT
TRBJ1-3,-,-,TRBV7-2,CASSRGTLDSGNTIYF,TGTGCCAGCAGCCGTGGGACACTAGACTCTGGAAACACCATATATTTT
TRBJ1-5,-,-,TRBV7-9,CASSLARGSEKSNQPQHF,TGTGCCAGCAGCTTAGCGCGGGGGTCGGAGAAAAGCAATCAGCCCCAGCATTTT
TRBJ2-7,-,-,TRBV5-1,CASSLTQGTHEQYF,TGCGCCAGCAGCTTGACCCAGGGAACCCACGAGCAGTACTTC
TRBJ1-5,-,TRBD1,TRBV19,CASSNPTGTGGLTGQPQHF,TGTGCCAGTAGTAACCCTACCGGGACAGGGGGTTTGACGGGTCAGCCCCAGCATTTT
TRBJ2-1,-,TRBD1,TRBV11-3,CASSSGTGGAYNEQFF,TGTGCCAGCAGTTCCGGGACAGGGGGCGCTTACAATGAGCAGTTCTTC
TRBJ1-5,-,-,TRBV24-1,CATSDGRQPGQPQHF,TGTGCCACCAGTGATGGTAGACAGCCAGGTCAGCCCCAGCATTTT
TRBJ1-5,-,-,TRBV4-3,CASSQRPGPDSNQPQHF,TGCGCCAGCAGCCAACGTCCAGGCCCGGATAGCAATCAGCCCCAGCATTTT
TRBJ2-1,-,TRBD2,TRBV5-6,CASSPVQGDYRKEQFF,TGTGCCAGCAGCCCGGTCCAAGGGGACTATCGGAAAGAGCAGTTCTTC
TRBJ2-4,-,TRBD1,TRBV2,CASTRDRGSGAKNIQYF,TGTGCCAGCACCCGGGACAGGGGGTCCGGAGCCAAAAACATTCAGTACTTC
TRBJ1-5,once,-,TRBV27,CASSFQFVAGDINQPQHF,TGTGCCAGCAGTTTTCAGTTCGTAGCGGGGGACATCAATCAGCCCCAGCATTTT
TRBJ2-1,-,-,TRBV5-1,CASSFGPRGNEQFF,TGCGCCAGCAGCTTCGGCCCTCGGGGCAATGAGCAGTTCTTC